Below, 21 T cell receptor beta chains from the same sample are listed, as sequenced in a study of cytomegalovirus exposure and HLA in healthy donors (dated by TCRdb to 2015 to 2018). Library method: the immunoSEQ multiplex PCR assay. The multiplex PCR relied on a mix of 60 forward primers for TCR Vbeta segments and 13 reverse primers for TCR Jbeta segments. TCRdb limited this immuneACCESS table to in-frame rearrangements with V and J called. A share of clones is missing; checked studies link under half to unresolved V genes, and the rest is unexplained. Present in this sample are roughly 86,000 clones, approximately 69% of which were seen just once. The ten biggest clones cover approximately 21% of the sample. The source material was PBMCs. These receptors all stem from a woman between 50 and 59 years old in good health and CMV-seropositive.

This clone has only a few counts. The chain links TRBV28 to TRBJ2-1; TRBD1 matches at 7 bases. V shed 5 bases and J 3 bases; nucleotides not matched to a gene: 4. The CDR3 sequence is 14 residues long. Germline V gives CDR1 MDHEN, CDR2 SYDVKM. CDR3: CASSPRQGYNEQFF. In DNA form, the CDR3 reads TGTGCCAGCAGTCCAAGACAGGGCTACAATGAGCAGTTCTTC. The entire variable domain, with the rest obtained from reference TRBV28 and TRBJ2-1, is as follows: DVKVTQSSRYLVKRTGEKVFLECVQDMDHENMFWYRQDPGLGLRLIYFSYDVKMKEKGDIPEGYSVSREKKERFSLILESASTNQTSMYLCASSPRQGYNEQFFGPGTRLTVL.

This chain joins TRBV7-6 and TRBJ1-5; tentative D call: TRBD1 (5 bases). The CDR3 totals 16 residues. Germline V lookup: CDR1 SGHVS, CDR2 FNYEAQ. Between the trimmed V and J ends, which lost 0 bases and 1 base, there was a span of 10 bases. The chain's CDR3 is CASSLAGGKSNQPQHF. The CDR3 DNA reads as TGTGCCAGCAGCTTAGCGGGGGGGAAAAGCAATCAGCCCCAGCATTTT.

The genes are TRBV25-1 and TRBJ1-4, with D possibly matching TRBD1 (6 bases). The germline V gene has CDR1 MGHDK and CDR2 SYGVNS. V was cut by 3 bases and J by 8 bases, with 13 bases left in between. The CDR3 covers 14 residues. The CDR3 nucleotides read TGTGCCAGCAGTGATCCAGGGGTAGGGGAAAAACTGTTTTTT. Encoded protein: CASSDPGVGEKLFF.

This clone was picked up a small number of times. The V and J genes are TRBV14 and TRBJ2-1; 11 bases align to TRBD2. The CDR3 contains 14 residues. Germline values: CDR1 SGHDN, CDR2 FVKESK. V lost 6 bases, J lost 3 bases, and 1 base stayed unmatched. CDR3 bases: TGTGCCAGCAGTCTAGCGGGGGGCTACAATGAGCAGTTCTTC. As protein: CASSLAGGYNEQFF.

This clone was seen a single time. This sequence joins TRBV7-3 and TRBJ1-2, with D perhaps TRBD1 (6 bases). CDR3 length: 15 residues. Per germline, CDR1 SGHTA and CDR2 FQGTGA. V dropped 0 bases and J dropped 4 bases, with 12 bases sitting between them. DNA of the CDR3: TGTGCCAGCAGCTTAACCGGGGGGCAGAGCTATGGCTACACCTTC. Translation gives CASSLTGGQSYGYTF.

The J gene is TRBJ2-2, the V gene TRBV10-3; 10 bases are shared with TRBD1. Trimming at V came to 6 bases and at J to 5 bases, leaving 9 bases not matched to a gene. The germline V gene encodes CDR1 ENHRY and CDR2 SYGVKD. This CDR3 contains 16 residues. Here the CDR3 reads CAISEDRGVGTGELFF. The CDR3 nucleotides are TGTGCCATCAGCGAGGACAGGGGGGTAGGGACCGGGGAGCTGTTTTTT.

The chain has TRBV7-9 and TRBJ2-2, with D possibly being TRBD1 (5 bases). The CDR3 runs 16 residues. Between the trimmed V and J ends, which lost 0 bases and 3 bases, there was a span of 11 bases. Germline CDR1 is SEHNR and CDR2 is FQNEAQ (reference sequence). The CDR3 reads CASSLAMGPHTGELFF. CDR3 sequence (DNA): TGTGCCAGCAGCTTAGCGATGGGGCCTCACACCGGGGAGCTGTTTTTT.

On this clone itself: Its ends do not fully match the called genes, so a read error is possible. CDR3: CASSYGGDPYEQYF. Written as DNA, the CDR3 is TGTGCCAGCAGTTACGGCGGGGACCCCTACGAGCAGTACTTC. The chain is built from TRBV10-3 and TRBJ2-7, with D perhaps matching TRBD2 (6 bases). Germline CDR1 ENHRY, CDR2 SYGVKD. The CDR3 length is 14 residues.

The chain has TRBV5-4 and TRBJ2-1; a possible D gene is TRBD1 (5 bases). The CDR3 is made up of 14 amino acids. V was pared by 4 bases and J by 8 bases, with 16 bases between. Germline lookup yields CDR1 SGHNT and CDR2 YYREEE (reference sequence). The CDR3 protein is CASSRGRGSDEQFF. Written as DNA, the CDR3 is TGTGCCAGCAGCCGTGGTAGGGGAAGCGATGAGCAGTTCTTC. Combining the CDR3 with reference TRBV5-4 and TRBJ2-1 gives the whole variable domain ETGVTQSPTHLIKTRGQQVTLRCSSQSGHNTVSWYQQALGQGPQFIFQYYREEENGRGNFPPRFSGLQFPNYSSELNVNALELDDSALYLCASSRGRGSDEQFFGPGTRLTVL.

The V and J genes are TRBV21-1 and TRBJ1-1; TRBD1 is taken as the D call from the table, unchecked against the DNA. TRBV21-1 is listed as a pseudogene. CDR3 length: 16 amino acids. The CDR3: CASSGQGAWLCTEAFF. CDR3 bases: TGTGCCAGCAGCGGGCAGGGGGCTTGGTTGTGCACTGAAGCTTTCTTT.

CDR3 nucleotides: TGTGCCAGCATTAGATCCGATACGCAGTATTTT. Translating gives CASIRSDTQYF. V and J are TRBV7-9 and TRBJ2-3; D not certain. CDR1 SEHNR and CDR2 FQNEAQ come from the germline V gene (reference sequence). Trimming left V 7 bases short and J 6 bases short, with 8 bases between. This CDR3 region has 11 residues.

V is TRBV7-3 and J is TRBJ2-5; D may be TRBD2 (6 bases). CDR1 is SGHTA and CDR2 is FQGTGA in the germline V gene. V was cut by 5 bases and J by 5 bases, with 12 bases left in between. The CDR3 is 13 residues long. CDR3 DNA sequence: TGTGCCAGCAGCCCTTCGGAGGGCGAGACCCAGTACTTC. This sequence encodes CASSPSEGETQYF.

J is TRBJ2-1 and V is TRBV6-5; 8 bases agree with TRBD1. The germline V gene encodes CDR1 MNHEY and CDR2 SVGAGI. V lost 6 bases and J lost 4; bases outside the gene matches: 8. The CDR3 sequence is 15 residues long. In nucleotides, the CDR3 is TGTGCCAGCAGCAGGGGGCAGGGAAATTACAATGAGCAGTTCTTC. Translation: CASSRGQGNYNEQFF.

This clone has a handful of counts. This chain uses TRBV28 with TRBJ1-5, with TRBD1 identical over 7 bases. Unmatched junction bases numbered 5, after V lost 3 bases and J lost 0 bases. Per germline, CDR1 MDHEN and CDR2 SYDVKM. CDR3 length equals 16 residues. Here the CDR3 DNA reads TGTGCCAGCAGTTTCCTCACAGGGGATAGCAATCAGCCCCAGCATTTT. Its translation is CASSFLTGDSNQPQHF.

This chain joins TRBV30 and TRBJ2-5; D is unresolved. The germline V and J ends were trimmed by 2 bases and 6 bases, with 4 bases remaining between them. Germline V gene lookup returns CDR1 GTSNPN and CDR2 SVGIG (reference sequence). The CDR3 is 10 amino acids. The CDR3 bases are TGTGCCTGGAGTTCAAAGACCCAGTACTTC. It translates to CAWSSKTQYF.

This clone was counted between two and nine times. In DNA, the CDR3 is TGTGCCAGCAGCCCAGGGGTGATGGTAGCGGGCAATGAGCAGTTCTTC. This translates into CASSPGVMVAGNEQFF. The rearrangement joins TRBV7-2 to TRBJ2-1; TRBD2 is a possible D gene (7 bases). The V gene lost 5 bases and the J gene lost 6 bases, with 20 bases spanning the gap. The CDR3 runs 16 residues. Germline CDR1 reads SGHTA; CDR2 reads FQGNSA. Variable domain in full (rest from reference TRBV7-2 and TRBJ2-1): GAGVSQSPSNKVTEKGKDVELRCDPISGHTALYWYRQSLGQGLEFLIYFQGNSAPDKSGLPSDRFSAERTGGSVSTLTIQRTQQEDSAVYLCASSPGVMVAGNEQFFGPGTRLTVL.

This chain uses TRBV19 with TRBJ2-7, with 7 bases matching TRBD1. Germline lookup yields CDR1 LNHDA and CDR2 SQIVND (reference sequence). The CDR3 spans 14 residues. With V trimmed by 6 bases and J by 5 bases, 10 bases remained unmatched. DNA of the CDR3: TGTGCCAGTAGAAGTAATGACAGGGCCCACGAGCAGTACTTC. Protein product: CASRSNDRAHEQYF.

The chain combines TRBV6-1 with TRBJ1-2; unclear D gene. CDR3 size: 16 residues. CDR1 is MNHNS, CDR2 SASEGT, per germline. Trimming cost V 2 bases and J 2 bases, with 15 bases left between them. CDR3 in amino acids: CASSELLELTNYGYTF. CDR3 sequence (DNA): TGTGCCAGCAGTGAACTTCTCGAGCTGACAAACTATGGCTACACCTTC.

This clone has more than one count but fewer than ten. The rearrangement links TRBV7-2 to TRBJ2-7, with 7 bases identical to TRBD1. The V and J ends lost 1 base and 4 bases, in that order; junction bases with no gene match: 4. This CDR3 contains 14 residues. Germline lookup yields CDR1 SGHTA and CDR2 FQGNSA. The CDR3 sequence is CASSLGAGGYEQYF. In nucleotides, the CDR3 is TGTGCCAGCAGCTTAGGGGCAGGGGGATACGAGCAGTACTTC.

The V call is TRBV30, the J call TRBJ1-6; D call uncertain. Germline V gene sequence: CDR1 GTSNPN, CDR2 SVGIG (reference sequence). CDR3 size: 14 residues. The germline V and J ends were trimmed by 0 bases and 8 bases, with 11 bases remaining between them. The CDR3 DNA follows: TGTGCCTGGAGTGTGGTGGGTCGGGATTCACCCCTCCACTTT. Translated, it gives CAWSVVGRDSPLHF. Using reference TRBV30 and TRBJ1-6 for the parts outside the CDR3, the full variable domain is SQTIHQWPATLVQPVGSPLSLECTVEGTSNPNLYWYRQAAGRGLQLLFYSVGIGQISSEVPQNLSASRPQDRQFILSSKKLLLSDSGFYLCAWSVVGRDSPLHFGNGTRLTVT.

The chain joins TRBV5-6 to TRBJ1-1, with D perhaps TRBD1 (5 bases). This CDR3 has 14 amino acids. The germline V gene encodes CDR1 SGHDT and CDR2 YYEEEE. Trimming took 5 bases from V and 3 from J, leaving 14 bases between them. For the CDR3, the DNA is TGTGCCAGCAGAGGCGACAGCACTTACACTGAAGCTTTCTTT. It specifies CASRGDSTYTEAFF.